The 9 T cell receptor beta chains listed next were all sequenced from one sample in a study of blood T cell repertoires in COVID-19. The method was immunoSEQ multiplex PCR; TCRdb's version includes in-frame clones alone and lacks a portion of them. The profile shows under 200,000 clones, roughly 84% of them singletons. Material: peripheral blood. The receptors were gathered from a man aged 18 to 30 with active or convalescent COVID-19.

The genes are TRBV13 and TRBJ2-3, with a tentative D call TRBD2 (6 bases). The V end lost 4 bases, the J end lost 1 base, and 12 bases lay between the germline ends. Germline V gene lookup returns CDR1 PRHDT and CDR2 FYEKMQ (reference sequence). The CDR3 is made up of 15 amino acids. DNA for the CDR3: TGTGCCAGCAGCTGGGGGGTTGATGGCACAGATACGCAGTATTTT. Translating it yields CASSWGVDGTDTQYF.

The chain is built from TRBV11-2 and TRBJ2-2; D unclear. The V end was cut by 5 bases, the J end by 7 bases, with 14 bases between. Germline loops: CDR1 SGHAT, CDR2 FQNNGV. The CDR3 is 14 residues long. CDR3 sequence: CASSEVGYGGELFF. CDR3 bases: TGTGCCAGCAGCGAGGTCGGGTACGGCGGGGAGCTGTTTTTT.

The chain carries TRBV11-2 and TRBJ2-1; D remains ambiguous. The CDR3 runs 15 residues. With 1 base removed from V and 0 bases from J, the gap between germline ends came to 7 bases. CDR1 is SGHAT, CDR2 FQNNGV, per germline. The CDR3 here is CASSLGGSSYNEQFF. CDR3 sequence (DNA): TGTGCCAGCAGCTTAGGTGGTAGCTCCTACAATGAGCAGTTCTTC.

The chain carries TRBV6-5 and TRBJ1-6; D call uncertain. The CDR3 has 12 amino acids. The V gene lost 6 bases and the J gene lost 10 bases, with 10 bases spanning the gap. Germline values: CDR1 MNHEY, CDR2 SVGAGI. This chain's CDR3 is CASSDGRSPLHF. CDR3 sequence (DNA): TGTGCCAGCAGCGACGGGAGGTCACCCCTCCACTTT.

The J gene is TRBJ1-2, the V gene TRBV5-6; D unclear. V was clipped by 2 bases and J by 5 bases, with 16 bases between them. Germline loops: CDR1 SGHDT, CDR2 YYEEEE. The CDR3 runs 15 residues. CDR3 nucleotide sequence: TGTGCCAGCAGCTTCCGGGAATCAGAACTATATGGCTACACCTTC. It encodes CASSFRESELYGYTF.

Here the CDR3 reads CASSLYKRVEQETQYF. The CDR3 nucleotides are TGTGCCAGCAGCTTGTACAAGCGCGTAGAGCAAGAGACCCAGTACTTC. J is TRBJ2-5 and V is TRBV5-6; no definite D call. CDR1 SGHDT and CDR2 YYEEEE come from the germline V gene. V lost 1 base and J lost 2, with 15 bases in between. The CDR3 length is 16 residues. Variable domain in full (rest from reference TRBV5-6 and TRBJ2-5): DAGVTQSPTHLIKTRGQQVTLRCSPKSGHDTVSWYQQALGQGPQFIFQYYEEEERQRGNFPDRFSGHQFPNYSSELNVNALLLGDSALYLCASSLYKRVEQETQYFGPGTRLLVL.

The CDR3: CASSLGGSKNIQYF. The DNA for the CDR3 is TGTGCCAGCAGCTTAGGGGGCTCCAAAAACATTCAGTACTTC. The V and J genes are TRBV7-2 and TRBJ2-4, with D perhaps matching TRBD1 (5 bases). Germline V CDR1 and CDR2: SGHTA, FQGNSA. V was clipped by 1 base and J by 2 bases, with 6 bases between them. The CDR3 has 14 amino acids.

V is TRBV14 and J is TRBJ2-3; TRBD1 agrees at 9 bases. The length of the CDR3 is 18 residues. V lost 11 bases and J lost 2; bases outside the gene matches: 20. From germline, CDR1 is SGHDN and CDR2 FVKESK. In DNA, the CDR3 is TGTGCCCACCTAACGGTGGGGAGGGACAGGGCAGACACAGATACGCAGTATTTT. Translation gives CAHLTVGRDRADTDTQYF.

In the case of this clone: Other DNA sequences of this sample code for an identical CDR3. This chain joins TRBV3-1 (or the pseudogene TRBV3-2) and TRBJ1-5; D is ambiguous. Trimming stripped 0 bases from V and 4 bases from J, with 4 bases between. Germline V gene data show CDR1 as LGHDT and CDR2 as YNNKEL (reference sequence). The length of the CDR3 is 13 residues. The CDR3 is CASSQDLNQPQHF. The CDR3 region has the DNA TGTGCCAGCAGCCAAGATCTTAATCAGCCCCAGCATTTT.